This paragraph covers one T cell receptor beta chain sequence. No conserved phenylalanine or tryptophan ends this CDR3, so it is likely a read error. The time point denotes: persistent/refractory GD, antithyroid drugs over 5 years with positive TRAb. RNA from PBMCs was the source of the TCR library. This record belongs to a study of regulatory T cells in long-lasting Graves disease. The germline V gene encodes CDR1 MDHEN and CDR2 SYDVKM. The V end was cut by 2 bases, the J end by 4 bases, with 14 bases between. The CDR3 totals 15 residues. For TCR beta, libraries came from iRepertoire HTBI primers and Arm-PCR of CDR3 regions. TCRdb re-called the multiplex PCR reads through MiXCR, storing one row per CDR3 protein. The sample shows around 450,000 distinct CDR3 sequences, around a fifth of them seen only once.

The input for sequencing was peripheral blood mononuclear cells (PBMCs), taken when the disease was refractory, from a patient treated with antithyroid drugs. The sequence was obtained from a female donor with Graves disease. The gene calls are TRBV28 and TRBJ2-5; perhaps TRBD2 as D (5 bases). The CDR3 sequence is CASSLPSSGRETQYS. The CDR3 DNA sequence: TGTGCCAGCAGTTTACCCTCTAGTGGGAGAGAGACCCAGTACTCC.